This is a list of T cell receptor beta chains from one sample in a study of blood T cell repertoires in COVID-19. Profiling relied on immunoSEQ multiplex PCR, and the TCRdb table lists in-frame clones only, not all of them. The data show about 200,000 clones, about nine tenths seen once. The sequenced sample consisted of peripheral blood. Every receptor here comes from a woman aged 65 to 85 with acute or convalescent COVID-19. The CDR3 runs from the conserved cysteine through the conserved F or W. Fields, in order: V gene, clone size, J gene, CDR3 length, D gene, CDR3 DNA, CDR3 protein. A D gene is named only where the DNA matches it firmly. Some rows have no size entry. The others give once, few or many, or a class for an expanded clone.

v_gene: TRBV7-6
abundance: NA
j_gene: TRBJ2-7
len: 15
d_gene: NA
CDR3nt: TGTGCCAGCAGCTTAGTGGACGGGGACTCCTACGAGCAGTACTTC
CDR3aa: CASSLVDGDSYEQYF

v_gene: TRBV28
abundance: NA
j_gene: TRBJ2-3
len: 15
d_gene: NA
CDR3nt: TGTGCCAGCAGTCCTGGGGGCAGCTACACAGATACGCAGTATTTT
CDR3aa: CASSPGGSYTDTQYF

v_gene: TRBV10-1
abundance: NA
j_gene: TRBJ1-3
len: 14
d_gene: NA
CDR3nt: TGCGCCAGCAGTCTCGCAGTCTCTGGAAACACCATATATTTT
CDR3aa: CASSLAVSGNTIYF

v_gene: TRBV3-1/TRBV3-2
abundance: NA
j_gene: TRBJ1-3
len: 13
d_gene: TRBD1
CDR3nt: TGTGCCAGCAGCCGACAGGGGGGCAACACCATATATTTT
CDR3aa: CASSRQGGNTIYF

v_gene: TRBV19
abundance: NA
j_gene: TRBJ2-6
len: 18
d_gene: TRBD2
CDR3nt: TGTGCCAGTAGTATCCAAATTAGCGGGGGGGCCGGGGCCAACGTCCTGACTTTC
CDR3aa: CASSIQISGGAGANVLTF

v_gene: TRBV18
abundance: NA
j_gene: TRBJ1-2
len: 15
d_gene: NA
CDR3nt: TGTGCCAGCTCACCGTCCCAGAGGGTAGACTATGGCTACACCTTC
CDR3aa: CASSPSQRVDYGYTF

v_gene: TRBV15
abundance: few
j_gene: TRBJ1-5
len: 16
d_gene: NA
CDR3nt: TGTGCCACCAGCAGACCGGGGGACGGTTACAATCAGCCCCAGCATTTT
CDR3aa: CATSRPGDGYNQPQHF

v_gene: TRBV5-4
abundance: NA
j_gene: TRBJ1-2
len: 14
d_gene: NA
CDR3nt: TGTGCCAGCAGCGTGGACACGCTTAACTATGGCTACACCTTC
CDR3aa: CASSVDTLNYGYTF

v_gene: TRBV28
abundance: NA
j_gene: TRBJ2-2
len: 14
d_gene: TRBD1
CDR3nt: TGTGCCAGCAGACGACAGGGTGGGGCCGGGGAGCTGTTTTTT
CDR3aa: CASRRQGGAGELFF

v_gene: TRBV2
abundance: NA
j_gene: TRBJ1-1
len: 14
d_gene: TRBD1
CDR3nt: TGTGCCAGCAGTAGCCAGGGGGCAGTGACCGGAGCTTTCTTT
CDR3aa: CASSSQGAVTGAFF

v_gene: TRBV29-1
abundance: NA
j_gene: TRBJ2-7
len: 13
d_gene: NA
CDR3nt: TGCAGCGTTGAAAAGGCCCCGAGAGGCGAGCAGTACTTC
CDR3aa: CSVEKAPRGEQYF

v_gene: TRBV11-2
abundance: NA
j_gene: TRBJ2-7
len: 14
d_gene: TRBD2
CDR3nt: TGTGCCAGCTGCAGACTAGCGGGAGTGGGAGAGCAGTACTTC
CDR3aa: CASCRLAGVGEQYF

v_gene: TRBV12-3/TRBV12-4
abundance: few
j_gene: TRBJ1-6
len: 13
d_gene: NA
CDR3nt: TGTGCCAGCAGTTTAGGAGGGAATTCACCCCTCCACTTT
CDR3aa: CASSLGGNSPLHF

v_gene: TRBV5-6
abundance: NA
j_gene: TRBJ1-5
len: 18
d_gene: TRBD1
CDR3nt: TGTGCCAGCAGCTCCTCGACAGGGGGCATTTATGGAAGTCAGCCCCAGCATTTT
CDR3aa: CASSSSTGGIYGSQPQHF

v_gene: TRBV10-3
abundance: NA
j_gene: TRBJ2-7
len: 15
d_gene: NA
CDR3nt: TGTGCCATAGCCGGGACAGGCGGGAGCTCCTACGAGCAGTACTTC
CDR3aa: CAIAGTGGSSYEQYF

v_gene: TRBV24-1
abundance: NA
j_gene: TRBJ1-2
len: 14
d_gene: TRBD1
CDR3nt: TGTGCCACCAGTGATTCGGGACAGGGATATGGCTACACCTTC
CDR3aa: CATSDSGQGYGYTF

v_gene: TRBV6-2/TRBV6-3
abundance: NA
j_gene: TRBJ2-3
len: 12
d_gene: NA
CDR3nt: TGTGCCAGCAGCCAACGGACAGATACGCAGTATTTT
CDR3aa: CASSQRTDTQYF

v_gene: TRBV2
abundance: NA
j_gene: TRBJ2-2
len: 14
d_gene: NA
CDR3nt: TGTGCCAGCAGTAACATAGGGGCCACCGGGGAGCTGTTTTTT
CDR3aa: CASSNIGATGELFF

v_gene: TRBV5-1
abundance: NA
j_gene: TRBJ1-6
len: 14
d_gene: TRBD1
CDR3nt: TGCGCCAGCAGTTTAGGACAGGGGACTTCACCCCTCCACTTT
CDR3aa: CASSLGQGTSPLHF

v_gene: TRBV9
abundance: NA
j_gene: TRBJ2-2
len: 15
d_gene: NA
CDR3nt: TGTGCCAGCAGCGTAGAGGGACTGTACACCGGGGAGCTGTTTTTT
CDR3aa: CASSVEGLYTGELFF

v_gene: TRBV5-4
abundance: NA
j_gene: TRBJ2-7
len: 15
d_gene: TRBD1
CDR3nt: TGTGCCAGCAGCTTGGCTCTGGGACAGGGCTCTGAGCAGTACTTC
CDR3aa: CASSLALGQGSEQYF

v_gene: TRBV5-5
abundance: NA
j_gene: TRBJ1-2
len: 14
d_gene: NA
CDR3nt: TGTGCCAGCAGCCCGGTCCCGGACAGCTATGGCTACACCTTC
CDR3aa: CASSPVPDSYGYTF

v_gene: TRBV14
abundance: once
j_gene: TRBJ2-1
len: 17
d_gene: TRBD2
CDR3nt: TGTGCCAGCAGCCAAGAGTTGGGGACTAGCCCTGTAAATGAGCAGTTCTTC
CDR3aa: CASSQELGTSPVNEQFF

v_gene: TRBV11-2
abundance: NA
j_gene: TRBJ2-7
len: 14
d_gene: NA
CDR3nt: TGTGCCAGCAGTCCAAATCTGGGGCGGTACGAGCAGTACTTC
CDR3aa: CASSPNLGRYEQYF

v_gene: TRBV2
abundance: NA
j_gene: TRBJ1-3
len: 16
d_gene: TRBD1
CDR3nt: TGTGCCAGCAGGGGGACAGGGCTTGTTTCGGGAAACACCATATATTTT
CDR3aa: CASRGTGLVSGNTIYF

v_gene: TRBV3-1/TRBV3-2
abundance: NA
j_gene: TRBJ2-5
len: 12
d_gene: NA
CDR3nt: TGTGCCAGCAGCCAAGACCCCCAGGCCCAGTACTTC
CDR3aa: CASSQDPQAQYF

v_gene: TRBV5-1
abundance: NA
j_gene: TRBJ2-1
len: 15
d_gene: TRBD1
CDR3nt: TGCGCCAGCAGCTTGGAGGACAGGGGAGGCAATGAGCAGTTCTTC
CDR3aa: CASSLEDRGGNEQFF

v_gene: TRBV28
abundance: few
j_gene: TRBJ1-5
len: 16
d_gene: NA
CDR3nt: TGTGCCAGCAGTTGGGCCCGCGGGGGTAACAATCAGCCCCAGCATTTT
CDR3aa: CASSWARGGNNQPQHF

v_gene: TRBV5-1
abundance: NA
j_gene: TRBJ2-1
len: 15
d_gene: TRBD2
CDR3nt: TGCGCCAGCAGCTTGTTGGGGGGGAACTACAATGAGCAGTTCTTC
CDR3aa: CASSLLGGNYNEQFF

v_gene: TRBV5-4
abundance: NA
j_gene: TRBJ1-1
len: 15
d_gene: NA
CDR3nt: TGTGCCAGCAGCCCAAATCGAGGCTTCGGCACTGAAGCTTTCTTT
CDR3aa: CASSPNRGFGTEAFF

v_gene: TRBV12-3/TRBV12-4
abundance: NA
j_gene: TRBJ1-1
len: 13
d_gene: NA
CDR3nt: TGTGCCAGCGCCCCTGACAGGTACACTGAAGCTTTCTTT
CDR3aa: CASAPDRYTEAFF

v_gene: TRBV7-2
abundance: few
j_gene: TRBJ1-6
len: 13
d_gene: NA
CDR3nt: TGTGCCAGCAGCTTCAGTGTTTATTCACCCCTCCACTTT
CDR3aa: CASSFSVYSPLHF

v_gene: TRBV7-9
abundance: NA
j_gene: TRBJ2-7
len: 13
d_gene: NA
CDR3nt: TGTGCCAGCAGCTTAGCTGGAGGCTACGAGCAGTACTTC
CDR3aa: CASSLAGGYEQYF

v_gene: TRBV6-2/TRBV6-3
abundance: NA
j_gene: TRBJ2-5
len: 15
d_gene: NA
CDR3nt: TGTGCCAGCAGTAACCCGGGACTGGTCCAAGAGACCCAGTACTTC
CDR3aa: CASSNPGLVQETQYF

v_gene: TRBV5-1
abundance: NA
j_gene: TRBJ2-1
len: 15
d_gene: TRBD2
CDR3nt: TGCGCCAGCAGCCCCTTAGCGGGAGGGAACAATGAGCAGTTCTTC
CDR3aa: CASSPLAGGNNEQFF

v_gene: TRBV6-6
abundance: NA
j_gene: TRBJ2-1
len: 16
d_gene: TRBD1
CDR3nt: TGTGCCAGCAGCCCTTCCCCCCGGACAGGGGGCAATGAGCAGTTCTTC
CDR3aa: CASSPSPRTGGNEQFF

v_gene: TRBV18
abundance: NA
j_gene: TRBJ2-2
len: 13
d_gene: NA
CDR3nt: TGTGCCAGCTCTCCGACAGTCCCCGGGGAGCTGTTTTTT
CDR3aa: CASSPTVPGELFF

v_gene: TRBV7-3
abundance: once
j_gene: TRBJ2-2
len: 16
d_gene: NA
CDR3nt: TGTGCCAGCAGCTTACTGGGGACATCGAACACCGGGGAGCTGTTTTTT
CDR3aa: CASSLLGTSNTGELFF

v_gene: TRBV6-2/TRBV6-3
abundance: NA
j_gene: TRBJ2-7
len: 15
d_gene: TRBD2
CDR3nt: TGTGCCAGCAGTTACGTCCTAGCGGGACTTGACGAGCAGTACTTC
CDR3aa: CASSYVLAGLDEQYF

v_gene: TRBV18
abundance: NA
j_gene: TRBJ2-3
len: 15
d_gene: TRBD1
CDR3nt: TGTGCCAGCTCATTAACAGGGGCCAGCACAGATACGCAGTATTTT
CDR3aa: CASSLTGASTDTQYF

v_gene: TRBV6-2/TRBV6-3
abundance: NA
j_gene: TRBJ2-7
len: 19
d_gene: TRBD2
CDR3nt: TGTGCCAGCAGTTACTCTCGGCTAGCGGGAGGCCCTTCCCAGTACGAGCAGTACTTC
CDR3aa: CASSYSRLAGGPSQYEQYF

v_gene: TRBV2
abundance: NA
j_gene: TRBJ2-1
len: 14
d_gene: NA
CDR3nt: TGTGCCAGCAGTGAAATCAGGTCCTACAATGAGCAGTTCTTC
CDR3aa: CASSEIRSYNEQFF